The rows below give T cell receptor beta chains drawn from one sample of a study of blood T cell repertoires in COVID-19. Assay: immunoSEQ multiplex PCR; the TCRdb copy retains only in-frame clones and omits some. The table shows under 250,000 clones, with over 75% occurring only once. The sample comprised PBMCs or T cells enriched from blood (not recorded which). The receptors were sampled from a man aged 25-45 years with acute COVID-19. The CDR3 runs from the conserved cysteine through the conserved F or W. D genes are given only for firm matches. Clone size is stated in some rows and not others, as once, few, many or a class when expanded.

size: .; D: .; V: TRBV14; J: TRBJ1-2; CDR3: CASSQVSRLGSGYTF; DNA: TGTGCCAGCAGCCAAGTGTCCAGACTTGGATCTGGCTACACCTTC
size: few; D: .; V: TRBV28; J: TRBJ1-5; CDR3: CASSLPTAGQQPQHF; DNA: TGTGCCAGCAGTTTACCAACGGCAGGGCAGCAGCCCCAGCATTTT
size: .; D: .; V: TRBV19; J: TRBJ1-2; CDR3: CASSKTGLGYGYTF; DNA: TGTGCCAGTAGTAAAACAGGGTTGGGCTATGGCTACACCTTC
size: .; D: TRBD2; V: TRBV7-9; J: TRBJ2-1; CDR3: CASSDQRGGYNEQFF; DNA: TGTGCCAGCAGCGACCAGCGGGGGGGGTACAATGAGCAGTTCTTC
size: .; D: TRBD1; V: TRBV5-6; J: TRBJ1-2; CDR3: CASSWGQFGGYTF; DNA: TGTGCCAGCAGCTGGGGACAGTTCGGGGGCTACACCTTC
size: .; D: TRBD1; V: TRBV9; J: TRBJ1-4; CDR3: CASRSIRDRDPTNEKLFF; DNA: TGTGCCAGCAGATCTATCCGGGACAGGGACCCAACTAATGAAAAACTGTTTTTT
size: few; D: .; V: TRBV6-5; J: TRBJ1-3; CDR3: CASSYNGAGGNTIYF; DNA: TGTGCCAGCAGTTATAATGGCGCCGGGGGAAACACCATATATTTT
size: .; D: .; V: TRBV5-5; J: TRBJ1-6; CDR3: CASSITGARANSPLHF; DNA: TGTGCCAGCAGCATCACGGGTGCCCGCGCTAATTCACCCCTCCACTTT
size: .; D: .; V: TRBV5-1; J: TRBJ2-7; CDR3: CASSPSGLGNEQYF; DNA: TGCGCCAGCAGCCCCTCAGGTCTCGGGAACGAGCAGTACTTC
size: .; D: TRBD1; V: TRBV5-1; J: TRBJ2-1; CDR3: CASTPGQGYNEQFF; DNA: TGCGCCAGCACCCCGGGACAGGGCTACAATGAGCAGTTCTTC
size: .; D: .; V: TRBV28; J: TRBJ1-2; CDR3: CASSSLGGPEGYTF; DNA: TGTGCCAGCAGTTCCCTTGGCGGTCCGGAGGGCTACACCTTC
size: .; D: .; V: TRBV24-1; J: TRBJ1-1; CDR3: CATSGRGKAFF; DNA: TGTGCCACCAGTGGGCGGGGCAAAGCTTTCTTT
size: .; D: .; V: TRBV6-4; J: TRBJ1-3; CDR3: CASSGTTFKSGNTIYF; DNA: TGTGCCAGCAGTGGCACCACATTCAAATCCGGAAACACCATATATTTT
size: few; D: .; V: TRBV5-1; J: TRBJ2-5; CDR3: CASTLESRGGETQYF; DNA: TGCGCCAGCACCTTGGAATCTAGAGGGGGAGAGACCCAGTACTTC
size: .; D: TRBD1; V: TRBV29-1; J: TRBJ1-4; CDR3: CSVIGQGARSEKLFF; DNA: TGCAGCGTTATCGGACAGGGGGCGCGTAGTGAAAAACTGTTTTTT
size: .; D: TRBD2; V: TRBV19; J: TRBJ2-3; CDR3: CASSLLAGRTSTDTQYF; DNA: TGTGCCAGTAGCTTACTAGCGGGGCGTACTAGCACAGATACGCAGTATTTT
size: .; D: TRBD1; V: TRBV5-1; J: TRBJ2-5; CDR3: CASSYTTGRETQYF; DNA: TGCGCCAGCAGCTATACGACAGGGAGAGAGACCCAGTACTTC
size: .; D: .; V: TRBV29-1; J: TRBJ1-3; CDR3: CSVDGHPNTIYF; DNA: TGCAGCGTTGACGGTCACCCCAACACCATATATTTT
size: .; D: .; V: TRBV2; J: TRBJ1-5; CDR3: CASSDTRQPLPQHF; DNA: TGTGCCAGCAGCGATACCCGACAGCCCCTACCCCAGCATTTT
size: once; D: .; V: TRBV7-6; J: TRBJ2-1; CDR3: CASTPKAGARSNEQFF; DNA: TGTGCCAGCACCCCCAAGGCGGGGGCCCGTTCCAATGAGCAGTTCTTC
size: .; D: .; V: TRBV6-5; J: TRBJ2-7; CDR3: CASSPGGHYEQYF; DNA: TGTGCCAGCAGTCCTGGAGGGCACTACGAGCAGTACTTC
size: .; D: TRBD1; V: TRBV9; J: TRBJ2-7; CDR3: CASSAGQTEVYEQYF; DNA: TGTGCCAGCAGCGCGGGACAGACGGAGGTCTACGAGCAGTACTTC
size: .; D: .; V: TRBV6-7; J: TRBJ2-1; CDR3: CASSYSVRGLNNEQFF; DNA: TGTGCCAGCAGTTACTCGGTTCGGGGGTTAAACAATGAGCAGTTCTTC
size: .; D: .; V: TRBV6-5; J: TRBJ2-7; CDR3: CASRSRGTHEQYF; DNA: TGTGCCAGCAGATCCCGGGGGACCCACGAGCAGTACTTC
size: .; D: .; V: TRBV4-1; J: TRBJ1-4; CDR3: CASSHPDSPNEKLFF; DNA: TGCGCCAGCAGCCATCCGGACAGCCCTAATGAAAAACTGTTTTTT
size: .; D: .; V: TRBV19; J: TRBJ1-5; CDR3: CASSGYEGGTYQPQHF; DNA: TGTGCCAGTAGTGGGTATGAAGGGGGTACCTATCAGCCCCAGCATTTT